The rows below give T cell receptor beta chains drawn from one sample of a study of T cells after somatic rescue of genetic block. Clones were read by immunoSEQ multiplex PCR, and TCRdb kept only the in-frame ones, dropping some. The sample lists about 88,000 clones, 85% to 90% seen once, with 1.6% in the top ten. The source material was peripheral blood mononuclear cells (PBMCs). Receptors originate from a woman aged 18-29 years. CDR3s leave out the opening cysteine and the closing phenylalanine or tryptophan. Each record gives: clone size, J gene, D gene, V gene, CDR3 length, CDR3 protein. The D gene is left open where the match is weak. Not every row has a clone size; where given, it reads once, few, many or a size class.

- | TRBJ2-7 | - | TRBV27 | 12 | ASSLSRETYEQY
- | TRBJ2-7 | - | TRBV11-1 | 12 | ASSWFTLGGEQY
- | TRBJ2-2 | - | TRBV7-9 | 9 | ASSLDGELF
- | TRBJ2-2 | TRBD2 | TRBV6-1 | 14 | ASSELGGRNTGELF
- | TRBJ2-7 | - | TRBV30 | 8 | AWSAYEQY
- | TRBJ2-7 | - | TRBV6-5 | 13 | ASGFSPDISYEQY
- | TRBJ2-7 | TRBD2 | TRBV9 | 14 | ASSPRLAGGWYEQY
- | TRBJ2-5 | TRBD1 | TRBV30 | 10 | AFRGIQETQY
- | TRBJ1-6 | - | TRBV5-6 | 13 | ASSPRQGSNSPLH
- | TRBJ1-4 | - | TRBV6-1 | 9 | ASTLLERVF
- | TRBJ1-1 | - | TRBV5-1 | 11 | ASSLVGDTEAF
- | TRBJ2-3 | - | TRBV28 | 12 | ASSFAGRADTQY
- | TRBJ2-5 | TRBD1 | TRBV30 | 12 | AWTSGQIQETQY
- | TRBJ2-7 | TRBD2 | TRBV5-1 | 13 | ASSLVGGDVYEQY
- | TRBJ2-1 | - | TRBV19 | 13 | ASSPVRDSYNEQF
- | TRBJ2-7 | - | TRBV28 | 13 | ASIPGGTGIYEQY
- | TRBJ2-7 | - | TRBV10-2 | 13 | ASKPTSGAVHEQY
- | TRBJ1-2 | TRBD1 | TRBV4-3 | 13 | ASSQDPTGRYGYT
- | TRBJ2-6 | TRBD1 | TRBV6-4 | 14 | ASGGQANSGANVLT
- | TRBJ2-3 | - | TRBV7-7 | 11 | ASSSGPPDTQY
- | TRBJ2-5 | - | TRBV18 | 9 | ASSPMETQY
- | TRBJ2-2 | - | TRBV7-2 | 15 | ASSLEAEGVVTGELF
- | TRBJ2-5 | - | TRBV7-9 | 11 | ASSLGQVQTQY
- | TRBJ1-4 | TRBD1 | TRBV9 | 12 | ASSVDRGNEKLF
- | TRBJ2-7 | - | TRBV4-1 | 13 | ASSRWVDSSYEQY
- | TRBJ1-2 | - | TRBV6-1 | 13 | ASSEGQVSGYGYT
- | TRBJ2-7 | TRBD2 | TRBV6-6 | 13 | ASSYSAGGPYEQY
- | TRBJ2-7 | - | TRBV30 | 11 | AWSVGSSYEQY
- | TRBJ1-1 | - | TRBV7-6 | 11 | ASSLVVDTEAF
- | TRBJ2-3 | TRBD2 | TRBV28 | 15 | ASIPVRGESISDTQY
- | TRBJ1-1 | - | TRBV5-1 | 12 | ASSAYPGYTEAF
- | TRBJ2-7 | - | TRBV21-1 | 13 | ASSKGLAGLYEQY
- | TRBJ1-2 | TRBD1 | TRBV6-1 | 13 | ASSERSGGAYGYT
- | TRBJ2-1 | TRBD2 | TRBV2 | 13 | ASSAGRSSYNEQF
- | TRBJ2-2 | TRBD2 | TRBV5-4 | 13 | ASSTSGRNTGELF
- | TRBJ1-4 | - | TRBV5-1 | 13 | ASSVTGAGGEKLF
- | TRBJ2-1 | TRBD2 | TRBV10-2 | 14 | ASSELGLAGFIEQF
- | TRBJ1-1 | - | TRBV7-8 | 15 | ASSLAGRRPLNTEAF
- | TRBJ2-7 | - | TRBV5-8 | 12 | ASSLIASAGEQY
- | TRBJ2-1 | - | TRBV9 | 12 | ASSVEASLNEQF
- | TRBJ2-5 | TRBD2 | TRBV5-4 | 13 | ASSLGLAGGETQY
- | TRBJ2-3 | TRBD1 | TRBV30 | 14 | AWRSGQGARADTQY
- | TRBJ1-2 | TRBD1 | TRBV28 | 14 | ASSFSRTGDYYGYT
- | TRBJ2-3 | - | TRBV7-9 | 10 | ASSLSTDTQY
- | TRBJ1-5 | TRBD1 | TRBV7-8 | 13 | ASSGRQGLNQPQH
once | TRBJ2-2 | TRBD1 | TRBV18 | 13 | ASSPNRGRTGELF
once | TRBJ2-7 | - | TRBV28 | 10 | ASSFSSREQY
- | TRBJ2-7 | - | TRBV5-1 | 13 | ASNPGGLVTYEQY
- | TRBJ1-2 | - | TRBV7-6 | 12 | ASSPTVANYGYT
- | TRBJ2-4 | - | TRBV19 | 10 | ASSIVGRARY
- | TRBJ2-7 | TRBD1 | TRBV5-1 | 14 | ASSLTGGGASYEQY
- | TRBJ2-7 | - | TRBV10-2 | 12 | ASTPRRGDYEQY
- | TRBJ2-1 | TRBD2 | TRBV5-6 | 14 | ASSGRGGSIYNEQF
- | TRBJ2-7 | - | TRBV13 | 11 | ASSLGYLSEQY
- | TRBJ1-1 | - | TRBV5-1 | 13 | ASSPRDTYNTEAF
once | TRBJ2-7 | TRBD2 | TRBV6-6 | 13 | ASSWLAGSSYEQY
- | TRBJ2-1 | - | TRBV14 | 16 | ASSQVGGGSSIYNEQF
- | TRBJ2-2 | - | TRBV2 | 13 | ASSYRRVGTGELF
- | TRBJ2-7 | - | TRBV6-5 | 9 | ASSRDSEQY
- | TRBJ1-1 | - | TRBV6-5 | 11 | ASRATGNTEAF